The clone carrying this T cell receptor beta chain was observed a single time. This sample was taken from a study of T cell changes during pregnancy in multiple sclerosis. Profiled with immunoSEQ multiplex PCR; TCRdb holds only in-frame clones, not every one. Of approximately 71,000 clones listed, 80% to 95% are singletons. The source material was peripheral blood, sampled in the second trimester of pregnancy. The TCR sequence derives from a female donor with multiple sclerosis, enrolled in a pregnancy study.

This CDR3 is CASSFYSNQPQHF. The CDR3 nucleotides read TGTGCCAGCAGTTTTTATAGCAATCAGCCCCAGCATTTT. The gene calls are TRBV27 and TRBJ1-5; D uncertain. Deletions cut 3 bases from V and 0 bases from J, with 3 bases between. CDR1 and CDR2 from the germline V gene are MNHEY and SMNVEV (reference sequence). CDR3 length: 13 residues.